This is a list of T cell receptor beta chains from one sample in a study of technical replicates of blood from a few donors. The method was immunoSEQ multiplex PCR; TCRdb's version includes in-frame clones alone and lacks a portion of them. In the table there are about 88,000 clones, around 92% of which are singletons. The sample was T cells isolated from PBMCs. The origin of the receptors is a human donor in good health. CDR3s include the opening cysteine and the closing phenylalanine or tryptophan. A D gene is named only where the DNA matches it firmly. Clone sizes are given selectively: once, few, many, or a class where the clone is expanded.

size: .
D: TRBD1
V: TRBV6-5
J: TRBJ1-4
CDR3: CASSPTGLEEKLFF
DNA: TGTGCCAGCAGTCCGACAGGGCTAGAGGAAAAACTGTTTTTT

size: .
D: .
V: TRBV15
J: TRBJ1-2
CDR3: CATSRGQIGSGNGYTF
DNA: TGTGCCACCAGCAGAGGGCAAATAGGGTCGGGGAATGGCTACACCTTC

size: once
D: .
V: TRBV30
J: TRBJ2-7
CDR3: CAWRSAGGSYEQYF
DNA: TGTGCCTGGAGATCCGCAGGAGGCTCCTACGAGCAGTACTTC

size: .
D: TRBD1
V: TRBV6-1
J: TRBJ1-2
CDR3: CASRQPGGGYTF
DNA: TGTGCCAGCAGACAGCCAGGGGGTGGCTACACCTTC

size: .
D: .
V: TRBV4-1
J: TRBJ2-3
CDR3: CASSQEAGVDTQYF
DNA: TGCGCCAGCAGCCAAGAGGCAGGGGTGGATACGCAGTATTTT

size: .
D: .
V: TRBV7-9
J: TRBJ2-3
CDR3: CASRTVGGEGTDTQYF
DNA: TGTGCCAGCAGAACAGTGGGGGGAGAAGGCACAGATACGCAGTATTTT

size: .
D: .
V: TRBV7-2
J: TRBJ2-1
CDR3: CASSFSGTEQFF
DNA: TGTGCCAGCAGCTTCTCCGGGACAGAGCAGTTCTTC

size: .
D: .
V: TRBV6-5
J: TRBJ2-3
CDR3: CASSHREPTDTQYF
DNA: TGTGCCAGCAGTCACAGGGAGCCCACAGATACGCAGTATTTT

size: .
D: .
V: TRBV28
J: TRBJ1-2
CDR3: CASSAGRNYGYTF
DNA: TGTGCCAGCAGTGCCGGGAGAAACTATGGCTACACCTTC

size: .
D: .
V: TRBV5-6
J: TRBJ1-6
CDR3: CASSSLTYNSPLHF
DNA: TGTGCCAGCAGCTCTTTAACCTATAATTCACCCCTCCACTTT

size: .
D: TRBD1
V: TRBV27
J: TRBJ2-7
CDR3: CASSFGQAYYEQYF
DNA: TGTGCCAGCAGCTTCGGACAGGCCTACTACGAGCAGTACTTC

size: .
D: .
V: TRBV4-1
J: TRBJ2-7
CDR3: CASSQDPPRRSSYEQYF
DNA: TGCGCCAGCAGCCAAGATCCCCCCAGAAGGAGCTCCTACGAGCAGTACTTC

size: .
D: TRBD2
V: TRBV5-8
J: TRBJ2-2
CDR3: CASSTLAGGLESIAGELFF
DNA: TGTGCCAGCAGCACACTAGCGGGCGGCTTAGAAAGTATCGCCGGGGAGCTGTTTTTT

size: once
D: .
V: TRBV5-1
J: TRBJ2-1
CDR3: CASSLGGTQSDEQFF
DNA: TGCGCCAGCAGCTTGGGCGGGACGCAAAGCGATGAGCAGTTCTTC

size: .
D: TRBD1
V: TRBV7-8
J: TRBJ2-2
CDR3: CASSTRDRASGELFF
DNA: TGTGCCAGCAGCACCCGGGACAGGGCCTCCGGGGAGCTGTTTTTT

size: .
D: .
V: TRBV5-1
J: TRBJ2-5
CDR3: CASSLTTEETQYF
DNA: TGCGCCAGCAGCTTGACAACAGAAGAGACCCAGTACTTC

size: once
D: TRBD1
V: TRBV25-1
J: TRBJ1-2
CDR3: CASEGTGGGYTF
DNA: TGTGCCAGCGAAGGGACAGGGGGTGGCTACACCTTC

size: .
D: .
V: TRBV7-9
J: TRBJ1-1
CDR3: CASRLGPGGNTEAFF
DNA: TGTGCCAGCAGATTAGGGCCGGGGGGGAACACTGAAGCTTTCTTT

size: .
D: TRBD2
V: TRBV7-9
J: TRBJ2-3
CDR3: CASSLRGGGSTDTQYF
DNA: TGTGCCAGCAGCTTAAGGGGCGGGGGAAGCACAGATACGCAGTATTTT

size: .
D: TRBD2
V: TRBV18
J: TRBJ2-1
CDR3: CASSPQEAGAYEQFF
DNA: TGTGCCAGCTCACCACAAGAGGCGGGAGCCTATGAGCAGTTCTTC

size: once
D: TRBD2
V: TRBV2
J: TRBJ2-1
CDR3: CASIYSGRGDEQFF
DNA: TGTGCCAGCATATATAGCGGGAGGGGCGATGAGCAGTTCTTC

size: .
D: TRBD1
V: TRBV10-2
J: TRBJ1-1
CDR3: CASNADRGLNTEAFF
DNA: TGCGCCAGCAACGCGGACAGGGGACTGAACACTGAAGCTTTCTTT

size: .
D: TRBD1
V: TRBV11-3
J: TRBJ2-7
CDR3: CASSLGTGTGKNEQYF
DNA: TGTGCCAGCAGCTTAGGGACCGGGACAGGGAAGAACGAGCAGTACTTC

size: once
D: .
V: TRBV2
J: TRBJ2-5
CDR3: CASRATRGGETQYF
DNA: TGTGCCAGCAGAGCCACAAGGGGAGGAGAGACCCAGTACTTC

size: .
D: TRBD1
V: TRBV7-8
J: TRBJ1-4
CDR3: CASSYRGYRQGGNEKLFF
DNA: TGTGCCAGCAGCTATAGGGGATATAGACAGGGCGGTAATGAAAAACTGTTTTTT

size: once
D: .
V: TRBV5-1
J: TRBJ1-4
CDR3: CASSLTWQGGANEKLFF
DNA: TGCGCCAGCAGCTTGACTTGGCAGGGAGGGGCTAATGAAAAACTGTTTTTT

size: .
D: .
V: TRBV9
J: TRBJ2-1
CDR3: CASSVGTDNEQFF
DNA: TGTGCCAGCAGCGTAGGGACAGACAATGAGCAGTTCTTC

size: .
D: TRBD1
V: TRBV6-6
J: TRBJ1-1
CDR3: CASTYTGEGTEAFF
DNA: TGTGCCAGCACCTATACAGGGGAAGGCACTGAAGCTTTCTTT

size: .
D: TRBD1
V: TRBV11-2
J: TRBJ1-3
CDR3: CASSSDREGNTIYF
DNA: TGTGCCAGCAGCTCTGACAGGGAAGGAAACACCATATATTTT

size: once
D: .
V: TRBV27
J: TRBJ1-4
CDR3: CASSLWGAKGTKLFF
DNA: TGTGCCAGCAGTTTATGGGGCGCGAAGGGAACTAAACTGTTTTTT

size: .
D: TRBD2
V: TRBV5-1
J: TRBJ2-5
CDR3: CASSLDSGGARETQYF
DNA: TGCGCCAGCAGCTTGGATAGCGGGGGGGCTCGAGAGACCCAGTACTTC

size: .
D: .
V: TRBV5-8
J: TRBJ2-3
CDR3: CASSYRARTDTQYF
DNA: TGTGCCAGCAGCTACAGGGCCCGCACAGATACGCAGTATTTT

size: .
D: .
V: TRBV10-1
J: TRBJ2-3
CDR3: CASSFGGLTDTQYF
DNA: TGCGCCAGCAGTTTCGGGGGGCTCACAGATACGCAGTATTTT

size: .
D: TRBD1
V: TRBV7-9
J: TRBJ2-5
CDR3: CASSRDRDILPSYQETQYF
DNA: TGTGCCAGCAGCCGGGACAGGGACATTTTGCCCTCGTACCAAGAGACCCAGTACTTC

size: .
D: TRBD1
V: TRBV10-3
J: TRBJ1-1
CDR3: CAIRGQSNTEAFF
DNA: TGTGCCATCAGGGGACAGTCTAACACTGAAGCTTTCTTT

size: .
D: TRBD2
V: TRBV11-3
J: TRBJ2-7
CDR3: CARTRTGGLAGVHEQYF
DNA: TGTGCCAGAACAAGGACAGGGGGACTAGCGGGAGTTCACGAGCAGTACTTC

size: .
D: .
V: TRBV4-1
J: TRBJ2-1
CDR3: CASSQVGGGNEQFF
DNA: TGCGCCAGCAGCCAAGTCGGAGGTGGGAATGAGCAGTTCTTC

size: .
D: .
V: TRBV12-5
J: TRBJ2-2
CDR3: CASGLTSRAGAYWNTGELFF
DNA: TGTGCTAGTGGTTTAACGTCCCGGGCAGGGGCTTACTGGAACACCGGGGAGCTGTTTTTT

size: .
D: TRBD1
V: TRBV28
J: TRBJ2-7
CDR3: CASSRDRTYSYEQYF
DNA: TGTGCCAGCAGTAGGGACAGGACTTACTCCTACGAGCAGTACTTC

size: .
D: TRBD2
V: TRBV27
J: TRBJ2-1
CDR3: CASNSYSGVRGEQFF
DNA: TGTGCCAGCAACTCGTATAGCGGGGTCCGGGGTGAGCAGTTCTTC

size: .
D: .
V: TRBV27
J: TRBJ2-5
CDR3: CASSPTTGNQETQYF
DNA: TGTGCCAGCAGTCCCACTACAGGGAACCAAGAGACCCAGTACTTC

size: once
D: TRBD1
V: TRBV10-2
J: TRBJ2-5
CDR3: CASSDKDRALFDQETQYF
DNA: TGCGCCAGCAGCGACAAGGACAGGGCCCTTTTTGACCAAGAGACCCAGTACTTC

size: .
D: TRBD2
V: TRBV10-3
J: TRBJ2-7
CDR3: CAISAGLAGGTYEQYF
DNA: TGTGCCATCAGCGCCGGACTAGCGGGAGGAACCTACGAGCAGTACTTC

size: .
D: TRBD1
V: TRBV29-1
J: TRBJ2-1
CDR3: CSAAGQGAYHNEQFF
DNA: TGCAGCGCCGCTGGACAGGGCGCTTACCACAATGAGCAGTTCTTC

size: .
D: TRBD2
V: TRBV4-1
J: TRBJ2-1
CDR3: CASSQPGLAVYNEQFF
DNA: TGCGCCAGCAGCCAGCCGGGACTAGCGGTCTACAATGAGCAGTTCTTC

size: .
D: .
V: TRBV11-2
J: TRBJ1-3
CDR3: CASSLLGWDTSSGNTIYF
DNA: TGTGCCAGCAGCTTATTAGGATGGGACACCAGCTCTGGAAACACCATATATTTT

size: .
D: TRBD2
V: TRBV27
J: TRBJ2-3
CDR3: CASRVTSGDTQYF
DNA: TGTGCCAGCAGGGTCACTAGCGGAGATACGCAGTATTTT

size: .
D: TRBD1
V: TRBV6-1
J: TRBJ2-2
CDR3: CASSVRTGGLTGELFF
DNA: TGTGCCAGCAGTGTACGGACAGGGGGCTTGACCGGGGAGCTGTTTTTT

size: few
D: .
V: TRBV5-1
J: TRBJ1-1
CDR3: CASSLTGFTEAFF
DNA: TGCGCCAGCAGCTTGACAGGGTTCACTGAAGCTTTCTTT

size: .
D: TRBD1
V: TRBV6-1
J: TRBJ2-7
CDR3: CASSDSDRGPYEQYF
DNA: TGTGCCAGCAGTGATTCGGACAGGGGGCCCTACGAGCAGTACTTC

size: .
D: .
V: TRBV21-1
J: TRBJ2-3
CDR3: CASSNGHPTGTDTQYF
DNA: TGTGCCAGCAGCAATGGACACCCGACGGGCACAGATACGCAGTATTTT